The clone carrying this T cell receptor (beta chain) was observed a handful of times. The antigen is undetermined. Patients were all untreated before their thyroid surgery. Original processing methods: The study's classifier, a distant-metastasis tool for papillary thyroid cancer, was built using CDR3 differences across clinicopathological groups. TCRdb recomputed clones from the PCR reads via MiXCR. None of the V and J calls come from the authors' own analysis; TCRdb made them. The top ten hold approximately 10% of the sample, which has about 43,000 clones, 3% to 3.5% seen once. These data come from a study of metastatic and nonmetastatic thyroid tumors. About the research overall: From malignant and benign thyroid patients, repertoires in blood and in tumor or nodule tissue were compared.

Notes on the study in general: Malignant thyroid tumors reportedly exceeded benign nodules significantly in TCR beta diversity, with the difference appearing in blood and tumor.

With 7 bases clipped from V and 6 bases from J, the junction kept 8 bases outside the gene matches. The germline V gene encodes CDR1 ENHRY and CDR2 SYGVKD. This CDR3 has 14 residues. The chain carries TRBV10-3 and TRBJ2-2; 7 positions agree with TRBD2. The sequence derives from a female donor with papillary thyroid cancer or a benign thyroid nodule (not recorded which). Some clones in this sample may be carry-over from other donors' samples. Source material: blood. This CDR3 is CAIKAGVLPGELFF. In nucleotides, the CDR3 is TGTGCCATCAAGGCGGGAGTCTTACCCGGGGAGCTGTTTTTT.